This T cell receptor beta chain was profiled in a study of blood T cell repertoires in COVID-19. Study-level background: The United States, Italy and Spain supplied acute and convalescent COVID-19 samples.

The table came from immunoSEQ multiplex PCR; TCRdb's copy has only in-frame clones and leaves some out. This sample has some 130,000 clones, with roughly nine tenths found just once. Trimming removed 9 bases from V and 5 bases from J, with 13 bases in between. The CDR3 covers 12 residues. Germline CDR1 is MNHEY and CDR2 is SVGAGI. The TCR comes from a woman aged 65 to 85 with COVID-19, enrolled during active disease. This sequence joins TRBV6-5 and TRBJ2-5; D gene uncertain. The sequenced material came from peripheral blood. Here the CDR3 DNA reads TGTGCCAGTTACCAACAAAAGGAGACCCAGTACTTC. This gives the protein CASYQQKETQYF.